The sequence of this T cell receptor (beta chain) was determined in a study of cytomegalovirus exposure and HLA in healthy donors. This CDR3 region has 19 residues. Losses at the gene ends were 5 bases for V and 5 bases for J; bases not matched to a gene: 20. Per the germline V gene, CDR1 is PRHDT and CDR2 is FYEKMQ (reference sequence). 60 Vbeta and 13 Jbeta primers were used in PCR. Sequencing used immunoSEQ multiplex PCR; TCRdb keeps in-frame clones, though not all of them. The data hold 140,000 to 150,000 clones, with around four fifths observed a single time. This chain connects TRBV13 to TRBJ2-1, with 8 bases identical to TRBD2. The specimen sequenced was PBMCs. The clonotype was recovered from a woman in her sixties in good health and CMV-seropositive. CDR3 in DNA: TGTGCCAGCAGCATAAATACCCTGGTGTCCGGGACTAGGAACAATGAGCAGTTCTTC. Its protein product is CASSINTLVSGTRNNEQFF.